This TCR beta chain was sequenced for a study of shared clonotypes between healthy human individuals. Researchers ran the assay at a deep level. Libraries were prepared by immunoSEQ multiplex PCR; TCRdb keeps only in-frame clonotypes and omits some of them. The table shows 1.6 million or so clones, with just under 99% occurring only once. V shed 5 bases and J shed 1 base, with 9 bases lying between them. The germline CDR1 and CDR2 sequences are SGHTS and YDEGEE. The CDR3 runs 13 residues. The specimen sequenced was naive CD4+ T cells sorted from blood. Noted subset: CD45RA+ positively selected. The chain has TRBV5-8 and TRBJ1-2; D gene uncertain. The TCR was taken from a man aged 25 to 40 in good health. The DNA for the CDR3 is TGTGCCAGCAGGGAGGAGGGTAACTATGGCTACACCTTC. Amino acid sequence: CASREEGNYGYTF. Complete variable domain (other parts from reference TRBV5-8 and TRBJ1-2): EAGVTQSPTHLIKTRGQQATLRCSPISGHTSVYWYQQALGLGLQFLLWYDEGEERNRGNFPPRFSGRQFPNYSSELNVNALELEDSALYLCASREEGNYGYTFGSGTRLTVV.